This T cell receptor beta chain was identified during a study of identical twins. Study conclusions and caveats: Cord blood beta clonotypes that were abundant carried fewer insertions, and memory repertoires showed no such trend.

Unique molecular identifiers were present on the cDNA, which also gained a universal primer site by template switching. TCRdb recomputed calls from the 5' RACE reads with MiXCR, one row per CDR3 protein. The table lists roughly 750,000 distinct CDR3 sequences, 20% to 25% of them singletons. Germline CDR1 is WSHSY and CDR2 is SAAADI. Trimming pared 2 bases from V and 1 base from J, leaving 9 bases between. The CDR3 totals 15 residues. About this clonotype itself: Its specificity is unknown.

These data also formed part of another study, on T cells expressing NK-cell markers. That paper states: Investigators obtained TCR beta repertoires from sorted CD3+CD56+NKG2C+, CD3+CD56+NKG2C- and CD3+CD56-NKG2C+ T cells. Most of the eight sequenced donors were HCMV-seropositive; one was seronegative.

This receptor was obtained from a woman between 18 and 29 years old in good health. The sequenced material came from PBMCs. V usage is TRBV10-2 and J usage is TRBJ1-5, with D unresolved. CDR3 sequence: CASSEGVLSNQPQHF. The DNA for the CDR3 is TGCGCCAGCAGTGAGGGGGTCCTCAGCAATCAGCCCCAGCATTTT.